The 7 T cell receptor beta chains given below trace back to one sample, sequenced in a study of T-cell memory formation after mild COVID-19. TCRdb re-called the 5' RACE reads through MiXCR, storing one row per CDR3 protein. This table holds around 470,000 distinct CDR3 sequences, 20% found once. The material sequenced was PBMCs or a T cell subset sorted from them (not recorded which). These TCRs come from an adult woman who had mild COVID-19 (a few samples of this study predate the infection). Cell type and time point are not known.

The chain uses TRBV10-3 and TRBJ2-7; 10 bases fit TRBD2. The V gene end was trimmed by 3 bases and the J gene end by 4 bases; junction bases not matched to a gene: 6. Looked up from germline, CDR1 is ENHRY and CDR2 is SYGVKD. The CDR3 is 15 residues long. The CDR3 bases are TGTGCCATCAGTGATCCCCAGCGGGAGGGTTACGAGCAGTACTTC. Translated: CAISDPQREGYEQYF.

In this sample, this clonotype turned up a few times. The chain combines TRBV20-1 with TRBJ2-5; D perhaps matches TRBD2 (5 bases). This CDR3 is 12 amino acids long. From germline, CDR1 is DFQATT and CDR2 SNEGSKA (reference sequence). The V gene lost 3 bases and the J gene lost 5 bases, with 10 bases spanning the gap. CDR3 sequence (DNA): TGCAGTGCTAGTAACCGGAGGGAGACCCAGTACTTC. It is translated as CSASNRRETQYF.

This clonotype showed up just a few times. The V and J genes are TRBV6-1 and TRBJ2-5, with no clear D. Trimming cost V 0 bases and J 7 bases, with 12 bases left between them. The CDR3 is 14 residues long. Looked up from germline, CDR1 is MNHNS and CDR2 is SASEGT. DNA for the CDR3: TGTGCCAGCAGTGAAGCAAACCCCCTGGGGACCCAGTACTTC. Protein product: CASSEANPLGTQYF.

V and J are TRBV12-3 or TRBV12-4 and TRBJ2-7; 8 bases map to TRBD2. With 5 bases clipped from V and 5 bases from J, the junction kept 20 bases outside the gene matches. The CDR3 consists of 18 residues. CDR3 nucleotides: TGTGCCAGCAGTGCCGCCCTTCATTTCGGGACTAGGGGTAACGAGCAGTACTTC. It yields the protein CASSAALHFGTRGNEQYF.

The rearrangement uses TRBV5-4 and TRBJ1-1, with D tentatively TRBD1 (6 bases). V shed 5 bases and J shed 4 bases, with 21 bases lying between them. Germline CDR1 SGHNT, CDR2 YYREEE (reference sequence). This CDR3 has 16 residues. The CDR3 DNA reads TGTGCCAGCAGGACCGGGGGCAGGGGTTGGGGCACTGAAGCTTTCTTT. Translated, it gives CASRTGGRGWGTEAFF.

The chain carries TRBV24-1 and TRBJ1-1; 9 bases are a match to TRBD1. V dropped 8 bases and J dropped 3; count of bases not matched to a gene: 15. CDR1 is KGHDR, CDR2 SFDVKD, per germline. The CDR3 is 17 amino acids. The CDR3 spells CATTVTGGFIVYTEAFF. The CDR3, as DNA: TGTGCCACCACTGTAACAGGGGGCTTTATCGTGTACACTGAAGCTTTCTTT.

CDR3 DNA: TGTGCCAGCAGTTACTCGTGGGATTTTAAGGATGGCTACACCTTC. Its protein product is CASSYSWDFKDGYTF. The chain has TRBV6-5 and TRBJ1-2; D unclear. The CDR3 length is 15 residues. The V and J ends lost 0 bases and 6 bases respectively, with 14 bases between them. Germline CDR1 reads MNHEY; CDR2 reads SVGAGI.